Listed below are T cell receptor beta chains from one sample, sequenced in a study of PD-L1 blockade in urothelial cancer. The table came from immunoSEQ multiplex PCR; TCRdb's copy has only in-frame clones and leaves some out. The profile shows some 40,000 clones, just under 85% of them singletons. The sequences come from PBMCs, collected around atezolizumab (anti-PD-L1) treatment. The receptors shown here come from an older man with urothelial cancer. Each CDR3 is given with its conserved first and last residue. D genes are given only for firm matches. Not every row has a clone size; where given, it reads once, few, many or a size class.

clone_size	j_call	v_call	d_call	cdr3_aa	cdr3_nt
NA	TRBJ2-7	TRBV27	TRBD1	CASSPSPIQGSYEQYF	TGTGCCAGCAGTCCAAGCCCAATACAGGGGTCGTACGAGCAGTACTTC
NA	TRBJ1-1	TRBV18	NA	CASSPTRGDTEAFF	TGTGCCAGCTCACCGACAAGGGGCGACACTGAAGCTTTCTTT
NA	TRBJ2-7	TRBV5-4	TRBD1	CASSSGTAPYEQYF	TGTGCCAGCAGCTCCGGGACAGCACCCTACGAGCAGTACTTC
NA	TRBJ2-7	TRBV14	TRBD1	CASSQATGDSSEQYF	TGTGCCAGCAGCCAAGCGACAGGGGACAGCAGCGAGCAGTACTTC
NA	TRBJ1-2	TRBV7-9	NA	CASSPDRRGYTF	TGTGCCAGCAGCCCCGATCGGAGGGGCTACACCTTC
NA	TRBJ1-5	TRBV5-6	TRBD1	CASSLGDRARPQHF	TGTGCCAGCAGCTTGGGGGACAGGGCCCGGCCCCAGCATTTT
NA	TRBJ2-5	TRBV2	NA	CASRDPAETQYF	TGTGCCAGCCGGGATCCGGCAGAGACCCAGTACTTC
NA	TRBJ2-5	TRBV27	TRBD2	CASGRLTGGYQETQYF	TGTGCCAGCGGAAGATTGACGGGGGGATACCAAGAGACCCAGTACTTC
NA	TRBJ1-4	TRBV18	TRBD1	CASSAGTGTGEKLFF	TGTGCCAGCTCAGCTGGGACAGGGACAGGGGAAAAACTGTTTTTT
NA	TRBJ2-7	TRBV5-1	NA	CASSLTAGFEQYF	TGCGCCAGCAGCTTGACTGCGGGATTCGAGCAGTACTTC
NA	TRBJ1-1	TRBV6-1	NA	CASSVSSVNTEAFF	TGTGCCAGCAGTGTGAGCTCCGTGAACACTGAAGCTTTCTTT
NA	TRBJ1-5	TRBV30	NA	CAWNHGTNNQPQHF	TGTGCCTGGAATCACGGGACAAACAATCAGCCCCAGCATTTT
NA	TRBJ2-3	TRBV7-2	TRBD2	CASSLEGASGSYGDTQYF	TGTGCCAGCAGCTTAGAGGGGGCTAGCGGGAGCTACGGAGATACGCAGTATTTT
once	TRBJ1-1	TRBV19	NA	CASSSAGTQGRAAFF	TGTGCCAGTAGTTCCGCCGGGACACAGGGACGGGCAGCTTTCTTT
NA	TRBJ2-5	TRBV10-2	TRBD1	CASKAGQGAGTQYF	TGCGCCAGCAAAGCGGGACAGGGGGCGGGGACCCAGTACTTC
NA	TRBJ1-3	TRBV7-9	TRBD1	CASSRRDRETGNTIYF	TGTGCCAGCAGCCGCCGGGACAGGGAAACTGGAAACACCATATATTTT
NA	TRBJ2-7	TRBV6-5	TRBD1	CASSHAQGAMREQYF	TGTGCCAGCAGTCACGCACAGGGGGCAATGAGGGAGCAGTACTTC
NA	TRBJ2-3	TRBV19	NA	CASSIGARTDTQYF	TGTGCCAGTAGTATTGGAGCCCGCACAGATACGCAGTATTTT
NA	TRBJ2-6	TRBV7-2	TRBD1	CASSSGTGSSGANVLTF	TGTGCCAGCAGCTCCGGGACAGGCAGCTCTGGGGCCAACGTCCTGACTTTC
NA	TRBJ1-1	TRBV19	NA	CASSSRIPPNTEAFF	TGTGCCAGTAGTTCGCGAATACCACCGAACACTGAAGCTTTCTTT